This passage covers 24 T cell receptor beta chains from one sample sequenced in a study of blood T cell repertoires in COVID-19. Generated by immunoSEQ multiplex PCR, the TCRdb table keeps only in-frame clones and is missing some. The sample records tens of thousands of clones, roughly 80% being singletons. Material for sequencing was peripheral blood. These receptors came from a human donor with acute or convalescent COVID-19. The donor label of this sample is uncertain.

This chain joins TRBV6-6 and TRBJ1-1; D might be TRBD1 (5 bases). This CDR3 region has 12 residues. Looked up from germline, CDR1 is MNHNY and CDR2 is SVGAGI (reference sequence). V was shortened by 3 bases and J by 8 bases, with 10 bases between the two germline ends. CDR3 sequence: CASSYGAFEAFF. CDR3 in DNA: TGTGCCAGCAGTTATGGGGCATTCGAAGCTTTCTTT.

The rearrangement links TRBV11-3 to TRBJ1-1; D possibly corresponds to TRBD1 (6 bases). Germline CDR1 is SGHNT and CDR2 is YENEEA. The CDR3 runs 16 residues. Trimming took 2 bases from V and 0 from J, leaving 13 bases between them. CDR3 in amino acids: CASSLRGGMMNTEAFF. Here the CDR3 DNA reads TGTGCCAGCAGCTTAAGGGGGGGAATGATGAACACTGAAGCTTTCTTT.

This clone was detected once. The CDR3 protein is CAWSRSSSYNEQFF. For the CDR3, the DNA is TGTGCCTGGAGTCGGAGTTCCAGCTACAATGAGCAGTTCTTC. The J gene is TRBJ2-1, the V gene TRBV30; unclear D gene. Germline assignment: CDR1 GTSNPN and CDR2 SVGIG (reference sequence). The V and J ends lost 2 bases and 3 bases respectively, with 11 bases between them. The CDR3 is made up of 14 amino acids.

Comments on this clone: A read error may produce the germline difference seen at one junction end. The rearrangement joins TRBV11-2 to TRBJ1-1; D call uncertain. The CDR3 covers 13 residues. Germline V gene lookup returns CDR1 SGHAT and CDR2 FQNNGV. The CDR3 nucleotides read TGTGCCAGCAGCCAAGGCGGGCGGACGCCCTTAAAATTT. It yields the protein CASSQGGRTPLKF.

The rearrangement joins TRBV27 to TRBJ2-3, with D hard to call. The CDR3 has 13 amino acids. V lost 6 bases and J 4 bases, leaving 11 bases between the germline ends. Germline V lookup: CDR1 MNHEY, CDR2 SMNVEV (reference sequence). CDR3: CASRKRQSDTQYF. The CDR3 DNA reads TGTGCCAGCAGAAAGCGCCAATCAGATACGCAGTATTTT.

The chain uses TRBV28 and TRBJ2-7; 7 bases line up with TRBD2. Unmatched junction bases numbered 6, after V lost 4 bases and J lost 3 bases. The CDR3 totals 14 residues. Germline-derived CDR1 and CDR2 are MDHEN and SYDVKM. DNA for the CDR3: TGTGCCAGCAGTTCCCCGGGGGGTTTCTACGAGCAGTACTTC. Its protein is CASSSPGGFYEQYF.

The chain employs TRBV27 and TRBJ1-2; 9 bases match TRBD1. This CDR3 has 16 residues. Germline lookup yields CDR1 MNHEY and CDR2 SMNVEV (reference sequence). V was pared by 4 bases and J by 2 bases, with 8 bases of the junction left unmatched. In nucleotides, the CDR3 is TGTGCCAGCAGTTCCTACCACAGGGGGCCAAACTATGGCTACACCTTC. Translating gives CASSSYHRGPNYGYTF.

This clone was found a few times. The chain couples TRBV6-1 to TRBJ1-5; D is uncertain. The CDR3 length is 12 residues. CDR1 and CDR2 (germline): MNHNS, SASEGT. Trimming left V 0 bases short and J 11 bases short, with 8 bases between. The CDR3 DNA reads as TGTGCCAGCAGTGAAGCGGGAGGCTCCCAGCATTTT. Amino acids: CASSEAGGSQHF.

The V call is TRBV6-5, the J call TRBJ1-1; D is uncertain. In germline, CDR1 is MNHEY, CDR2 SVGAGI. This CDR3 has 14 amino acids. Trimming shortened V by 8 bases and J by 4 bases, and 17 bases separated the two germline ends. The CDR3: CASSPGWQSTEAFF. DNA for the CDR3: TGTGCCAGCTCCCCCGGGTGGCAGTCCACTGAAGCTTTCTTT.

The V and J genes are TRBV5-1 and TRBJ2-5, with D possibly being TRBD2 (7 bases). With 2 bases removed from V and 4 bases from J, the gap between germline ends came to 18 bases. Germline values: CDR1 SGHRS, CDR2 YFSETQ. The CDR3 sequence is 16 residues long. CDR3 in DNA: TGCGCCAGCAGCTTTGGCGGGGGCTCAACTATAGAGACCCAGTACTTC. Amino acids: CASSFGGGSTIETQYF.

The chain joins TRBV5-8 to TRBJ2-1; 7 bases align to TRBD2. Germline values: CDR1 SGHTS, CDR2 YDEGEE. Losses at the gene ends were 1 base for V and 8 bases for J; bases not matched to a gene: 0. This CDR3 region has 12 residues. The CDR3, as DNA: TGTGCCAGCAGCTTGACTAGCGATGAGCAGTTCTTC. Its protein product is CASSLTSDEQFF.

The chain uses TRBV11-3 and TRBJ1-2, with 9 nucleotides matching TRBD1. CDR1 is SGHNT, CDR2 YENEEA, per germline. Losses at the gene ends were 4 bases for V and 6 bases for J; bases not matched to a gene: 3. The CDR3 has 13 residues. CDR3 DNA sequence: TGTGCCAGCAGCTGGACAGGGGAGAATGGCTACACCTTC. It yields the protein CASSWTGENGYTF.

The V gene is TRBV29-1, the J gene TRBJ1-4; D is undetermined. V was clipped by 1 base and J by 5 bases, with 11 bases between them. Germline CDR1 SQVTM, CDR2 ANQGSEA. The CDR3 sequence is 14 residues long. The CDR3 DNA reads as TGCAGCGTTGAAGTGAACGAGGGAAATGAAAAACTGTTTTTT. Its protein product is CSVEVNEGNEKLFF.

The gene calls are TRBV19 and TRBJ1-5; D possibly corresponds to TRBD1 (5 bases). The V end lost 7 bases, the J end lost 5 bases, and 21 bases lay between the germline ends. CDR3 size: 16 residues. The V gene's germline CDR1 is LNHDA and CDR2 SQIVND (reference sequence). The DNA for the CDR3 is TGTGCCAGTACCTACGCAACAGGTACTCGGGATCAGCCCCAGCATTTT. It yields the protein CASTYATGTRDQPQHF.

The chain couples TRBV2 to TRBJ1-1; 9 positions match TRBD1. The CDR3 contains 18 residues. With V trimmed by 6 bases and J by 4 bases, 18 bases remained unmatched. Germline CDR1 and CDR2: SNHLY and FYNNEI. CDR3 coding DNA: TGTGCCAGCAGGAAAGGGAGCGGACAGGGGACTTTGGGCACTGAAGCTTTCTTT. This encodes CASRKGSGQGTLGTEAFF.

This clone came up a few times. The chain joins TRBV19 to TRBJ2-5, with D possibly matching TRBD1 (5 bases). Trimming pared 1 base from V and 2 bases from J, leaving 14 bases between. In germline, CDR1 is LNHDA, CDR2 SQIVND (reference sequence). The CDR3 is made up of 16 amino acids. The CDR3 DNA follows: TGTGCCAGTAGTATAGCCGACAGCCTCGGACAAGAGACCCAGTACTTC. This sequence encodes CASSIADSLGQETQYF.

The chain couples TRBV30 to TRBJ1-3; possibly TRBD1 for D (5 bases). The germline V and J ends were trimmed by 4 bases and 8 bases, with 27 bases remaining between them. Germline V gene sequence: CDR1 GTSNPN, CDR2 SVGIG (reference sequence). CDR3 length equals 17 residues. The CDR3 coding sequence is TGTGCCTGGACTGAGAAGCACCAGGGCCCTGGCCCGGACACCATATATTTT. This translates into CAWTEKHQGPGPDTIYF. The full variable domain, its missing parts supplied by reference TRBV30 and TRBJ1-3, is SQTIHQWPATLVQPVGSPLSLECTVEGTSNPNLYWYRQAAGRGLQLLFYSVGIGQISSEVPQNLSASRPQDRQFILSSKKLLLSDSGFYLCAWTEKHQGPGPDTIYFGEGSWLTVV.

V and J are TRBV21-1 and TRBJ2-7; TRBD2 is the table's D call and was not checked against the DNA. TRBV21-1 is a known pseudogene. CDR3 length: 17 amino acids. CDR3 amino acids: CASSKWGREGSSYEQYF. As DNA, the CDR3 is TGTGCCAGCAGCAAATGGGGTCGGGAGGGCTCCTCCTACGAGCAGTACTTC.

This chain connects TRBV6-5 to TRBJ1-1; 7 nucleotides agree with TRBD1. The germline V gene has CDR1 MNHEY and CDR2 SVGAGI. The CDR3 covers 13 residues. V lost 6 bases to trimming and J lost 1 base; unmatched junction nucleotides: 2. The CDR3 DNA is TGTGCCAGCAGACACAGGGGGAACACTGAAGCTTTCTTT. Translating it yields CASRHRGNTEAFF.

This chain links TRBV11-2 with TRBJ2-7; TRBD1 might be the D (6 bases). Trimming shortened V by 1 base and J by 6 bases, and 16 bases separated the two germline ends. The CDR3 consists of 15 residues. The germline V gene has CDR1 SGHAT and CDR2 FQNNGV. The DNA for the CDR3 is TGTGCCAGCAGCTTAGTCGGTCAGGGGCTGGGCGAGCAGTACTTC. Its protein product is CASSLVGQGLGEQYF.

V and J are TRBV11-3 and TRBJ2-3, with TRBD1 identical over 7 bases. This CDR3 is 16 amino acids long. Germline CDR1 reads SGHNT; CDR2 reads YENEEA. With 7 bases clipped from V and 0 bases from J, the junction kept 10 bases outside the gene matches. Here the CDR3 DNA reads TGTGCCAGCACAAATAGGGCAGGGGGTAGCACAGATACGCAGTATTTT. Encoded protein: CASTNRAGGSTDTQYF.

This clone appeared a few times. The V and J genes are TRBV28 and TRBJ1-1; possible D gene TRBD1, 5 bases. Trimming cost V 1 base and J 12 bases, with 12 bases left between them. The CDR3 is 12 amino acids. Germline CDR1 is MDHEN and CDR2 is SYDVKM. The CDR3 loop reads CASSLSQAGPFF. DNA for the CDR3: TGTGCCAGCAGTTTATCCCAGGCGGGACCTTTCTTT.

J is TRBJ1-1 and V is TRBV2; tentative D call: TRBD1 (5 bases). The CDR3 covers 15 residues. Germline V gene lookup returns CDR1 SNHLY and CDR2 FYNNEI. The germline V and J ends were trimmed by 5 bases and 2 bases, with 15 bases remaining between them. CDR3 sequence: CASSQDTVFNTEAFF. In DNA, the CDR3 is TGTGCCAGCAGTCAGGACACCGTTTTTAACACTGAAGCTTTCTTT. The whole variable domain, filled in from reference TRBV2 and TRBJ1-1, reads EPEVTQTPSHQVTQMGQEVILRCVPISNHLYFYWYRQILGQKVEFLVSFYNNEISEKSEIFDDQFSVERPDGSNFTLKIRSTKLEDSAMYFCASSQDTVFNTEAFFGQGTRLTVV.

Notes on this clone: One end of the junction fails to match germline, which may point to a read error. The V gene is TRBV11-2, the J gene TRBJ2-5, with D tentatively TRBD2 (5 bases). From germline, CDR1 is SGHAT and CDR2 FQNNGV. The CDR3 totals 15 residues. The CDR3 here is CASSNALGAVAHHNF. The CDR3 nucleotides are TGTGCCAGCAGCAATGCCCTGGGAGCCGTAGCCCACCACAACTTC.